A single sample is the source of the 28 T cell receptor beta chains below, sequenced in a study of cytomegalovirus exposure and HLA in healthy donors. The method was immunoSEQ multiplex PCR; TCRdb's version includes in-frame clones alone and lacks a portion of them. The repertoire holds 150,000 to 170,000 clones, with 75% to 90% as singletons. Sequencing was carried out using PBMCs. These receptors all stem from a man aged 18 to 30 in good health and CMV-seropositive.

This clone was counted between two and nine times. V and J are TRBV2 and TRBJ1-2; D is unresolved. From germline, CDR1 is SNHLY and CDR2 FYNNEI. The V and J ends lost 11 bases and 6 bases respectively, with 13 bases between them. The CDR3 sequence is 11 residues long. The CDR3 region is CASEEGDGYTF. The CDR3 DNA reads TGTGCCTCCGAGGAGGGAGATGGCTACACCTTC.

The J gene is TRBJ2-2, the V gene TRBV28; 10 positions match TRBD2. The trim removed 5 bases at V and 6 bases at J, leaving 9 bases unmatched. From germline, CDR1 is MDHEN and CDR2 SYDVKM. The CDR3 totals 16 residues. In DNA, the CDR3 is TGTGCCAGCAGTACCCGACTAGCGGGTAAGGCCGGGGAGCTGTTTTTT. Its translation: CASSTRLAGKAGELFF.

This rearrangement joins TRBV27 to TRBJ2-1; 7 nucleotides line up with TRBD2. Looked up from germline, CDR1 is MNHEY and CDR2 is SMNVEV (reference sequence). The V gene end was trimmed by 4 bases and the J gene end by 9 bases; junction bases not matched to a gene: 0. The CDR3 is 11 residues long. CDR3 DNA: TGTGCCAGCAGTTGGGGGGGTGAGCAGTTCTTC. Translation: CASSWGGEQFF.

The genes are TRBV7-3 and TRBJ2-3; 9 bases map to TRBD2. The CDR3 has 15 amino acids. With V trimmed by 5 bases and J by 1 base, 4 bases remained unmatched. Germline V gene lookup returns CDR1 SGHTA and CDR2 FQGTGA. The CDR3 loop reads CASSTRLAGTDTQYF. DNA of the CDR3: TGTGCCAGCAGCACCCGACTAGCGGGCACAGATACGCAGTATTTT.

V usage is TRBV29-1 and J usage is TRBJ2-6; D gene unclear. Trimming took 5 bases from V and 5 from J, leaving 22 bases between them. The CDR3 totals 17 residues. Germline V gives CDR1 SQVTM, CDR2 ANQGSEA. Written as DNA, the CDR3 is TGCAGCGTTAGAGGCGGAAGCATACAAAGTCGGGCCAACGTCCTGACTTTC. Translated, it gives CSVRGGSIQSRANVLTF.

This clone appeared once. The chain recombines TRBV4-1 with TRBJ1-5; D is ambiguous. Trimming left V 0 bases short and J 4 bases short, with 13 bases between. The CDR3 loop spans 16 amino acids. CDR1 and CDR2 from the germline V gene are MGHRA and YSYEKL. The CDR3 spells CASSQEGGRGNQPQHF. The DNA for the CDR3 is TGCGCCAGCAGCCAAGAGGGAGGCCGCGGGAATCAGCCCCAGCATTTT.

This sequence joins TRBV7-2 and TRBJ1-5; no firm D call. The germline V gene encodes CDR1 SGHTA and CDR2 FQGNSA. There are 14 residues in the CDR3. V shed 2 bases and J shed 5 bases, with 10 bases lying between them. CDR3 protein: CASSLWSRDQPQHF. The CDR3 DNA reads TGTGCCAGCAGCTTATGGTCCCGGGATCAGCCCCAGCATTTT.

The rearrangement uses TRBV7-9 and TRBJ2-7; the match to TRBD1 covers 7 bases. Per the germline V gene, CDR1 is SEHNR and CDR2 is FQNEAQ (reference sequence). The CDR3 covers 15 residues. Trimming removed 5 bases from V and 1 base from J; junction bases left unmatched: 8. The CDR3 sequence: CASSRPGTASYEQYF. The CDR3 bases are TGTGCCAGCAGCAGACCCGGGACAGCATCCTACGAGCAGTACTTC.

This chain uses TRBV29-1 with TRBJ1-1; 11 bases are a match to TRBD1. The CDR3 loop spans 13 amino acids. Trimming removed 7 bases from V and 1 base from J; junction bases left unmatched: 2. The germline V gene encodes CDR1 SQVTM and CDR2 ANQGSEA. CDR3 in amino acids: CSGGQGENTEAFF. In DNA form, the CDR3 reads TGCAGCGGGGGACAGGGGGAGAACACTGAAGCTTTCTTT.

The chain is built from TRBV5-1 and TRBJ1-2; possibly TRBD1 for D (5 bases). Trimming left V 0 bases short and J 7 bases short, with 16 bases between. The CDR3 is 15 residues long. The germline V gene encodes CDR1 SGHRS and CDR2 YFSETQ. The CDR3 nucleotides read TGCGCCAGCAGCTTGGGACTCGAAGGGGCGATTGGCTACACCTTC. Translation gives CASSLGLEGAIGYTF.

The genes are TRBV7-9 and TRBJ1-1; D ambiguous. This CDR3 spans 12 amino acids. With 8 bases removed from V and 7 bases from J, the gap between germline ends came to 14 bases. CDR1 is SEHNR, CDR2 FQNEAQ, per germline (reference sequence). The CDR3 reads CASGLGSVEAFF. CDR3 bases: TGTGCCAGCGGCCTTGGGAGTGTTGAAGCTTTCTTT.

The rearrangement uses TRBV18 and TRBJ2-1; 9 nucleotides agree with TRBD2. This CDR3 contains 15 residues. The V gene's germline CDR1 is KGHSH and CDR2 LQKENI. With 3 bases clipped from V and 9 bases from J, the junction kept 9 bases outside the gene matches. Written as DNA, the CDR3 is TGTGCCAGCTCACCCGCTGCGGGGGGGCAAACTGAGCAGTTCTTC. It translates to CASSPAAGGQTEQFF. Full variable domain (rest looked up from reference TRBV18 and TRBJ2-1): NAGVMQNPRHLVRRRGQEARLRCSPMKGHSHVYWYRQLPEEGLKFMVYLQKENIIDESGMPKERFSAEFPKEGPSILRIQQVVRGDSAAYFCASSPAAGGQTEQFFGPGTRLTVL.

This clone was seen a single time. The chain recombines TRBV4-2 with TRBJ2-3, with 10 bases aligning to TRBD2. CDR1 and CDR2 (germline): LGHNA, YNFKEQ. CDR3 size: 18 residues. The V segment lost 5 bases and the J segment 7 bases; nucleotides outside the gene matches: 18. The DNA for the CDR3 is TGTGCCAGCAGCGACCCCGCCCGAAGCGGGGGGGCCAGGAATACGCAGTATTTT. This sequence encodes CASSDPARSGGARNTQYF.

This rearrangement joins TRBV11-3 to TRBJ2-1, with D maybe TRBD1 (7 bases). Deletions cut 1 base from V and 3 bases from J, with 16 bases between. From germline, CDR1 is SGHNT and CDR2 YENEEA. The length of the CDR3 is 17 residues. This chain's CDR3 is CASSLGEQGGFYNEQFF. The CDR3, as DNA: TGTGCCAGCAGCTTAGGCGAGCAGGGGGGCTTCTACAATGAGCAGTTCTTC.

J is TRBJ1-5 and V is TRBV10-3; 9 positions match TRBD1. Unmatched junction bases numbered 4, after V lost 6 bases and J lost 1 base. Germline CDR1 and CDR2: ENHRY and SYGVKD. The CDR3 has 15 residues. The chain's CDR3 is CAISRGQGSNQPQHF. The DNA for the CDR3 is TGTGCCATCAGCCGAGGACAGGGGAGCAATCAGCCCCAGCATTTT.

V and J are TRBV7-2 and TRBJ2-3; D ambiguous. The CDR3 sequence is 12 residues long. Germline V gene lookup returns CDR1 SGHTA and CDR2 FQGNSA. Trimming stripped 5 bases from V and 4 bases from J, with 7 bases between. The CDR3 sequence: CASSLRADTQYF. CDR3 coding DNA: TGTGCCAGCAGCCTACGGGCAGATACGCAGTATTTT.

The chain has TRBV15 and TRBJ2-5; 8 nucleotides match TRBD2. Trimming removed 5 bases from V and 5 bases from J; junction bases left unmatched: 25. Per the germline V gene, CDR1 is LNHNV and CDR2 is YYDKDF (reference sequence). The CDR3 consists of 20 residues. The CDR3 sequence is CATSPEGGLGAGVPGETQYF. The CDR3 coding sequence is TGTGCCACCAGCCCAGAGGGGGGGTTAGGAGCGGGAGTCCCCGGGGAGACCCAGTACTTC.

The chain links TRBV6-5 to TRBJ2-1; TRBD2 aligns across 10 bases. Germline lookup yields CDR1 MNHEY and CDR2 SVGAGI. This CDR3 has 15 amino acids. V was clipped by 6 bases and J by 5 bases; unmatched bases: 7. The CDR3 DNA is TGTGCCAGCAGCCTACTAGCGGGGAATCACAATGAGCAGTTCTTC. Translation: CASSLLAGNHNEQFF.

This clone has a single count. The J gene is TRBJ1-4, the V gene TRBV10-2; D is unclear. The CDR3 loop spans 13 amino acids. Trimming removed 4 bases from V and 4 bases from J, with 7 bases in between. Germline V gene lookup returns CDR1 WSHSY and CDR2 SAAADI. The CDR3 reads CASSGLSNEKLFF. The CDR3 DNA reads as TGCGCCAGCAGTGGCCTCAGTAATGAAAAACTGTTTTTT.

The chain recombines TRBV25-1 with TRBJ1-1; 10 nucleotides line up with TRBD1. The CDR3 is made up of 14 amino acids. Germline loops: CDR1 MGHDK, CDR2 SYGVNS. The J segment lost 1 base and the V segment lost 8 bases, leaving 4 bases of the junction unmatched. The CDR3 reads CASGQGVGNTEAFF. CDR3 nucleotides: TGTGCCAGCGGACAGGGGGTTGGGAACACTGAAGCTTTCTTT.

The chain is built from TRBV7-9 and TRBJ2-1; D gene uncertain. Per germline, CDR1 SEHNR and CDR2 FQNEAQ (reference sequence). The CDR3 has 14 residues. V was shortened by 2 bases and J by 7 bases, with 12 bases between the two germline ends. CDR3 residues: CASSLLGSENEQFF. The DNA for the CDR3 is TGTGCCAGCAGCTTACTCGGCAGCGAAAATGAGCAGTTCTTC.

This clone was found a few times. The CDR3 loop reads CASSPDSYGYTF. CDR3 nucleotides: TGTGCCAGCTCACCGGACAGCTATGGCTACACCTTC. V and J are TRBV18 and TRBJ1-2; possible D gene TRBD1, 6 bases. The CDR3 has 12 residues. CDR1 and CDR2 (germline): KGHSH, LQKENI. The ends were cut back, 3 bases at V and 4 bases at J, with 6 bases in the middle.

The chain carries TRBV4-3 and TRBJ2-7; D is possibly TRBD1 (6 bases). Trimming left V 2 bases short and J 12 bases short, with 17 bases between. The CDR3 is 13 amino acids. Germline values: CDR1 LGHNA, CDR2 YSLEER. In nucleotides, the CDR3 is TGCGCCAGCAGCCAATCCGTAACAGGGACCCCGTACTTC. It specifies CASSQSVTGTPYF.

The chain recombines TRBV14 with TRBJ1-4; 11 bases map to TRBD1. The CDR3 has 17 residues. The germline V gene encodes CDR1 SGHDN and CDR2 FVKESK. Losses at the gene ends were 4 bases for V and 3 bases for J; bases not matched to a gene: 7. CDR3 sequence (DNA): TGTGCCAGCAGCCGGACAGGGGGCATCTTATCTAATGAAAAACTGTTTTTT. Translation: CASSRTGGILSNEKLFF.

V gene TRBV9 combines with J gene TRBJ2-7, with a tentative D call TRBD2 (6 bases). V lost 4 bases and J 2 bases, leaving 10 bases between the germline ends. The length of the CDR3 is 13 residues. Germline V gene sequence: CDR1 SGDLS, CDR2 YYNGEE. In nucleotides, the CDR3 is TGTGCCAGCAGCCCCCGACTAGCCTACGAGCAGTACTTC. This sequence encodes CASSPRLAYEQYF.

The CDR3 spells CASSIGNRANTEAFF. The CDR3 DNA reads TGTGCCAGTAGTATAGGTAACAGGGCAAACACTGAAGCTTTCTTT. The rearrangement links TRBV19 to TRBJ1-1, with D tentatively TRBD1 (6 bases). Trimming removed 1 base from V and 2 bases from J, with 11 bases in between. CDR1 is LNHDA, CDR2 SQIVND, per germline (reference sequence). There are 15 residues in the CDR3. The full variable domain, rest sourced from reference TRBV19 and TRBJ1-1, is DGGITQSPKYLFRKEGQNVTLSCEQNLNHDAMYWYRQDPGQGLRLIYYSQIVNDFQKGDIAEGYSVSREKKESFPLTVTSAQKNPTAFYLCASSIGNRANTEAFFGQGTRLTVV.

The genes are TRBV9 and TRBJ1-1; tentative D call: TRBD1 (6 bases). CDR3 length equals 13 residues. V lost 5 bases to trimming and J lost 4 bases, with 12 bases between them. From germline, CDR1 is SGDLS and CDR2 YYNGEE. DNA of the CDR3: TGTGCCAGCAGTCCACAGGGTGTCACTGAAGCTTTCTTT. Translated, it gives CASSPQGVTEAFF.

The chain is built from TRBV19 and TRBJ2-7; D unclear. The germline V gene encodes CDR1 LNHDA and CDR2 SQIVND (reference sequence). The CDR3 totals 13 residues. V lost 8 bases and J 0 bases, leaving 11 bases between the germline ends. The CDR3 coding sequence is TGTGCCAGTTCAACCGGTGTCTCCTACGAGCAGTACTTC. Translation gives CASSTGVSYEQYF.